The 8 T cell receptor beta chains in this list originate from one sample, sequenced in a study of T cells in Graves' hyperthyroidism and ophthalmopathy. The investigators amplified TCR beta CDR3 regions from RNA transcripts. RT-PCR in the first round (using the HTBI primer set) targeted the TCR CDR3. From the multiplex PCR reads, TCRdb called clonotypes with MiXCR, one entry per CDR3 protein. The sample consists of around 430,000 distinct CDR3 sequences, under 15% of them appearing once. The source material was blood. These receptors originate from a woman aged 30 to 39 with Graves' hyperthyroidism.

This chain's CDR3 is CSARDNSGRDEQFF. As DNA, the CDR3 is TGCAGTGCTAGAGACAATTCAGGGCGGGATGAGCAGTTCTTC. V and J are TRBV20-1 and TRBJ2-1; possibly TRBD1 or TRBD2 for D (5 bases each). CDR1 DFQATT and CDR2 SNEGSKA come from the germline V gene (reference sequence). Trimming took off 0 bases at V and 8 bases at J, with 14 bases between the two ends. CDR3 length: 14 residues.

This clonotype was recorded at least ten times. The chain is built from TRBV29-1 and TRBJ2-7, with D possibly TRBD1 on 6 matching bases. V shed 7 bases and J shed 2 bases, with 9 bases lying between them. Germline V gene data show CDR1 as SQVTM and CDR2 as ANQGSEA. This CDR3 is built from 11 residues. CDR3 residues: CSGGQTYEQYF. In DNA, the CDR3 is TGCAGCGGAGGACAGACCTACGAGCAGTACTTC.

This clonotype was seen many times. The chain carries TRBV7-2 and TRBJ2-2, with 8 bases identical to TRBD1. Trimming removed 5 bases from V and 3 bases from J; junction bases left unmatched: 5. The CDR3 extends over 15 amino acids. In germline, CDR1 is SGHTA, CDR2 FQGNSA. The CDR3 sequence: CASSGRDRYTGELFF. DNA for the CDR3: TGTGCCAGCAGCGGACGGGACAGGTACACCGGGGAGCTGTTTTTT.

This clonotype was observed many times. J is TRBJ2-2 and V is TRBV2; D remains unclear. Germline CDR1 and CDR2: SNHLY and FYNNEI. The V end was cut by 7 bases, the J end by 5 bases, with 11 bases between. This CDR3 contains 13 residues. CDR3 protein: CASNSGVTGELFF. The CDR3 coding sequence is TGTGCCAGCAACTCAGGAGTTACCGGGGAGCTGTTTTTT.

This clonotype has more than one count but fewer than ten. The chain uses TRBV20-1 and TRBJ1-6, with 9 bases aligning to TRBD1. V shed 5 bases and J 7 bases; nucleotides not matched to a gene: 15. The CDR3 totals 17 residues. CDR1 and CDR2 (germline): DFQATT, SNEGSKA (reference sequence). Written as DNA, the CDR3 is TGCAGTGCTCGAGCCCCTTTACAGGGGGCTTGGAATTCACCCCTCCACTTT. It encodes CSARAPLQGAWNSPLHF.

Points on this clonotype: One junction end disagrees with the germline gene, perhaps due to a read error. The chain couples TRBV5-1 to TRBJ2-3; 11 bases are a match to TRBD2. Germline V CDR1 and CDR2: SGHRS, YFSETQ. This CDR3 is built from 19 residues. CDR3 loop: CASSLDTSGSRTSTDMQYF. The CDR3, as DNA: TGCGCCAGCAGCTTGGATACTAGCGGGAGCCGGACTAGCACAGATATGCAGTATTTT.

This clonotype came up many times. J is TRBJ1-5 and V is TRBV28; no definite D call. Trimming pared 7 bases from V and 4 bases from J, leaving 2 bases between. The CDR3 runs to 10 residues. CDR1 and CDR2 from the germline V gene are MDHEN and SYDVKM. The CDR3 DNA sequence: TGTGCCAGCAATAATCAGCCCCAGCATTTT. Protein product: CASNNQPQHF.

In this sample, this clonotype turned up many times. The gene calls are TRBV3-1 and TRBJ1-1, with D possibly matching TRBD1 (5 bases). Germline loops: CDR1 LGHDT, CDR2 YNNKEL (reference sequence). The CDR3 is made up of 14 amino acids. The ends were cut back, 4 bases at V and 1 base at J, with 10 bases in the middle. This chain's CDR3 is CASSPRVGNTEAFF. The CDR3 DNA reads TGTGCCAGCAGCCCCAGGGTTGGGAACACTGAAGCTTTCTTT. The variable domain in full, with the rest retrieved from reference TRBV3-1 and TRBJ1-1, is DTAVSQTPKYLVTQMGNDKSIKCEQNLGHDTMYWYKQDSKKFLKIMFSYNNKELIINETVPNRFSPKSPDKAHLNLHINSLELGDSAVYFCASSPRVGNTEAFFGQGTRLTVV.